Below, 8 T cell receptor beta chains from the same sample are listed, as sequenced in a study of blood T cell repertoires in COVID-19. Clones were sequenced by immunoSEQ multiplex PCR, and TCRdb holds only the in-frame ones, with some missing. The sample has under 300,000 clones, roughly 85% seen once. The specimen sequenced was peripheral blood. These receptors all come from a woman aged 18-29 years with acute or convalescent COVID-19.

The rearrangement links TRBV7-8 to TRBJ2-5, with D perhaps matching TRBD2 (6 bases). Germline loops: CDR1 SGHVS, CDR2 FQNEAQ. V dropped 1 base and J dropped 5 bases, with 14 bases sitting between them. The CDR3 totals 15 residues. The CDR3 region is CASSLDGRLGETQYF. CDR3 nucleotides: TGTGCCAGCAGCTTAGATGGCCGACTAGGGGAGACCCAGTACTTC. The variable domain in full, completed from reference TRBV7-8 and TRBJ2-5, reads GAGVSQSPRYKVAKRGQDVALRCDPISGHVSLFWYQQALGQGPEFLTYFQNEAQLDKSGLPSDRFFAERPEGSVSTLKIQRTQQEDSAVYLCASSLDGRLGETQYFGPGTRLLVL.

The chain carries TRBV25-1 and TRBJ2-2, with D perhaps TRBD2 (6 bases). CDR1 is MGHDK and CDR2 is SYGVNS in the germline V gene. The V gene lost 8 bases and the J gene lost 5 bases, with 15 bases spanning the gap. The CDR3 runs 14 residues. The DNA of the CDR3 is TGTGCCAGCGGGGGAACCGGGGGAACCGGGGAGCTGTTTTTT. This codes for CASGGTGGTGELFF.

The gene calls are TRBV5-5 and TRBJ1-3; D is undetermined. V gave up 4 bases and J gave up 4 bases, with 15 bases separating them. CDR1 is SGHKS and CDR2 is YYEKEE in the germline V gene (reference sequence). This CDR3 is built from 15 residues. The CDR3 reads CASSPGATLGNTIYF. In nucleotides, the CDR3 is TGTGCCAGCAGCCCCGGAGCGACCCTCGGAAACACCATATATTTT.

The chain employs TRBV9 and TRBJ1-1, with 8 bases matching TRBD1. V lost 2 bases, J lost 4 bases, and 10 bases stayed unmatched. Germline lookup yields CDR1 SGDLS and CDR2 YYNGEE. There are 16 residues in the CDR3. The CDR3 is CASSVRAGGSITEAFF. The CDR3 region has the DNA TGTGCCAGCAGCGTCCGGGCAGGGGGCTCGATCACTGAAGCTTTCTTT.

The V call is TRBV19, the J call TRBJ1-1; weak D call: TRBD1 (5 bases). The CDR3 loop spans 13 amino acids. The V end was cut by 7 bases, the J end by 1 base, with 10 bases between. Germline loops: CDR1 LNHDA, CDR2 SQIVND (reference sequence). CDR3 region: CASKLQGNTEAFF. CDR3 coding DNA: TGTGCCAGTAAGCTTCAGGGGAACACTGAAGCTTTCTTT. Filled out from reference TRBV19 and TRBJ1-1, the complete variable domain reads DGGITQSPKYLFRKEGQNVTLSCEQNLNHDAMYWYRQDPGQGLRLIYYSQIVNDFQKGDIAEGYSVSREKKESFPLTVTSAQKNPTAFYLCASKLQGNTEAFFGQGTRLTVV.

The chain has TRBV19 and TRBJ1-1; a weak D match, TRBD1 (5 bases). Germline V gene data show CDR1 as LNHDA and CDR2 as SQIVND (reference sequence). The V end lost 4 bases, the J end lost 3 bases, and 15 bases lay between the germline ends. The CDR3 totals 15 residues. CDR3 residues: CASSNPWQGYTEAFF. In DNA form, the CDR3 reads TGTGCCAGTAGTAACCCCTGGCAGGGCTACACTGAAGCTTTCTTT.

This clone came up once. This rearrangement joins TRBV28 to TRBJ2-7; tentative D call: TRBD1 (5 bases). Between the trimmed V and J ends, which lost 8 bases and 4 bases, there was a span of 18 bases. This CDR3 region has 14 residues. The V gene's germline CDR1 is MDHEN and CDR2 SYDVKM. The CDR3 DNA reads TGTGCCAGCTTAGGGTGGCAGGACAAATACGAGCAGTACTTC. Its translation: CASLGWQDKYEQYF. Using reference TRBV28 and TRBJ2-7 for the parts outside the CDR3, the full variable domain is DVKVTQSSRYLVKRTGEKVFLECVQDMDHENMFWYRQDPGLGLRLIYFSYDVKMKEKGDIPEGYSVSREKKERFSLILESASTNQTSMYLCASLGWQDKYEQYFGPGTRLTVT.

The V and J genes are TRBV19 and TRBJ1-6; 7 bases are shared with TRBD1. This CDR3 contains 14 residues. Germline values: CDR1 LNHDA, CDR2 SQIVND (reference sequence). The junction had 4 bases not matched to a gene; V was cut back by 8 bases and J by 3 bases. In nucleotides, the CDR3 is TGTGCCAGTTTTGCAGGGGGCTATAATTCACCCCTCCACTTT. This encodes CASFAGGYNSPLHF.